The 8 T cell receptor beta chains given below trace back to one sample, sequenced in a study of cytomegalovirus exposure and HLA in healthy donors. PCR involved 60 Vbeta and 13 Jbeta primers. Produced via immunoSEQ multiplex PCR; TCRdb's table is partial and in-frame only. Of fewer than 250,000 clones in the sample, more than 60% are singletons; the top ten hold 0.2% to 0.25%. Sample: PBMCs. These receptors came from a girl aged 2-10 years in good health and CMV-seronegative.

The chain is built from TRBV9 and TRBJ2-2, with D maybe TRBD2 (6 bases). The CDR3 has 16 residues. Trimming took off 0 bases at V and 0 bases at J, with 9 bases between the two ends. Germline CDR1 and CDR2: SGDLS and YYNGEE. As DNA, the CDR3 is TGTGCCAGCAGCGTAGAGGGCGGGGCGAACACCGGGGAGCTGTTTTTT. It codes for CASSVEGGANTGELFF. The whole variable domain, filled in from reference TRBV9 and TRBJ2-2, reads DSGVTQTPKHLITATGQRVTLRCSPRSGDLSVYWYQQSLDQGLQFLIQYYNGEERAKGNILERFSAQQFPDLHSELNLSSLELGDSALYFCASSVEGGANTGELFFGEGSRLTVL.

To note about this clone: Germline is not matched at one junction end, which may reflect a read error. The chain employs TRBV7-9 and TRBJ1-1; TRBD1 might be the D (5 bases). The germline CDR1 and CDR2 sequences are SEHNR and FQNEAQ (reference sequence). CDR3 length: 15 residues. The DNA for the CDR3 is TGTTCCAGCAGCTCCTTCGGGGGGTGGGACACTGAAGCTTTCTTT. Translation gives CSSSSFGGWDTEAFF.

This clone was observed once. The rearrangement links TRBV9 to TRBJ2-7, with TRBD1 identical over 8 bases. Losses at the gene ends were 7 bases for V and 2 bases for J; bases not matched to a gene: 5. The CDR3 extends over 13 amino acids. Looked up from germline, CDR1 is SGDLS and CDR2 is YYNGEE. The CDR3, as DNA: TGTGCCAGCGGAGGACAGGGTCCCTACGAGCAGTACTTC. This codes for CASGGQGPYEQYF.

In DNA, the CDR3 is TGTGCCAGCAGCCGTACGACCGGGACAGTGAACACTGAAGCTTTCTTT. Amino acids: CASSRTTGTVNTEAFF. The chain carries TRBV7-9 and TRBJ1-1, with 7 nucleotides matching TRBD1. V shed 5 bases and J 0 bases; nucleotides not matched to a gene: 9. The V gene's germline CDR1 is SEHNR and CDR2 FQNEAQ (reference sequence). The CDR3 has 16 residues.

This clone has just a few counts. The CDR3 loop is CSARDRGNTEAFF. The CDR3 DNA sequence: TGCAGCGCTCGGGACAGGGGCAACACTGAAGCTTTCTTT. The chain has TRBV29-1 and TRBJ1-1; 10 bases are a match to TRBD1. CDR1 and CDR2 from the germline V gene are SQVTM and ANQGSEA. The CDR3 has 13 residues. V lost 7 bases and J lost 2; bases outside the gene matches: 4.

There are a few counts of this clone. The V gene is TRBV10-3, the J gene TRBJ2-2; TRBD2 might be the D (5 bases). V was trimmed by 3 bases and J by 4 bases, leaving 6 bases between them. In germline, CDR1 is ENHRY, CDR2 SYGVKD. There are 13 residues in the CDR3. CDR3 amino acids: CAISDGVTGELFF. Here the CDR3 DNA reads TGTGCCATCAGTGACGGGGTCACCGGGGAGCTGTTTTTT.

The V call is TRBV12-5, the J call TRBJ2-1, with D perhaps matching TRBD2 (6 bases). V shed 5 bases and J shed 6 bases, with 8 bases lying between them. There are 12 residues in the CDR3. Per germline, CDR1 LGHNT and CDR2 FRNRAP. CDR3: CASGPRGNEQFF. The DNA of the CDR3 is TGTGCTAGTGGTCCGCGGGGCAATGAGCAGTTCTTC.

CDR3: CAWSLKTGGSPSGPYEQYF. The CDR3 DNA is TGTGCCTGGAGTTTAAAGACAGGGGGGTCGCCCAGTGGACCCTACGAGCAGTACTTC. This chain links TRBV30 with TRBJ2-7, with 9 bases matching TRBD1. The CDR3 loop spans 19 amino acids. CDR1 and CDR2 (germline): GTSNPN, SVGIG (reference sequence). V gave up 2 bases and J gave up 2 bases; unmatched junction bases: 19.